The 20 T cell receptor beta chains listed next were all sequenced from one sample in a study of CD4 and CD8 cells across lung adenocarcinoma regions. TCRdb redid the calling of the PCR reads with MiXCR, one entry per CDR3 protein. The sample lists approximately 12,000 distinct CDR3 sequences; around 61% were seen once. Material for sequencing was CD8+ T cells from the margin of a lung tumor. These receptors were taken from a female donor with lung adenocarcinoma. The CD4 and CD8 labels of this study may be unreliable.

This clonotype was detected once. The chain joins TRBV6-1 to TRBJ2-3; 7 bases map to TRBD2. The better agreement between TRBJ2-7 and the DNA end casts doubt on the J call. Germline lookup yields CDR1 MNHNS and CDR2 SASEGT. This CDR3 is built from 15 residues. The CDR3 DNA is TGTGCCAGCAACAGAGGCGGGGGTGGCACAGAGACGCAGTACTTC. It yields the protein CASNRGGGGTETQYF.

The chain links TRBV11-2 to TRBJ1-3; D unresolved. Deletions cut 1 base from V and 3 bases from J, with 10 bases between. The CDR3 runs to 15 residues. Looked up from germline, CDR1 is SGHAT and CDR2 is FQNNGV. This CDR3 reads CASSLVEDGGNTIYF. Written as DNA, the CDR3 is TGTGCCAGCAGCTTAGTTGAGGACGGTGGAAACACCATATATTTT.

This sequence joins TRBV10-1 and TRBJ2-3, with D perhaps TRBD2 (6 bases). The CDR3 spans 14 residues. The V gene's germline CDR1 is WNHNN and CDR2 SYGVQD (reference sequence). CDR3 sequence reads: CAGSGGSLRDTQYF. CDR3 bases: TGCGCGGGCAGTGGGGGGAGTCTGCGGGATACGCAGTATTTT.

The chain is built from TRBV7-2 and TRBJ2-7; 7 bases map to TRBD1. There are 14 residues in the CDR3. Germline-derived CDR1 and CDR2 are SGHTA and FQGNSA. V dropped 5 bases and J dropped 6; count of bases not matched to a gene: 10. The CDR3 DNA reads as TGTGCCAGCAGCCAGGGAGAGGGGGCTGGCGAGCAGTACTTC. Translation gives CASSQGEGAGEQYF.

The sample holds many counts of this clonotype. In nucleotides, the CDR3 is TGTGCCAGCAGCCCGTCGGGCTCCTACGAGCAGTACTTC. Translating it yields CASSPSGSYEQYF. V is TRBV7-2 and J is TRBJ2-7; no reliable D call. The CDR3 sequence is 13 residues long. Germline loops: CDR1 SGHTA, CDR2 FQGNSA. V dropped 5 bases and J dropped 0 bases, with 8 bases sitting between them.

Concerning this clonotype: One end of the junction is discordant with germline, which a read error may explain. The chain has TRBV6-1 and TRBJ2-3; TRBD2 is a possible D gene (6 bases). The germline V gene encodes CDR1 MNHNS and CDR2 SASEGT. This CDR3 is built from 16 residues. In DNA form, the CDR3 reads TGTGCCAGCCTCGGGGCGGGGCGGTGGGCCAAAAACATGCAGTATTTC. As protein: CASLGAGRWAKNMQYF.

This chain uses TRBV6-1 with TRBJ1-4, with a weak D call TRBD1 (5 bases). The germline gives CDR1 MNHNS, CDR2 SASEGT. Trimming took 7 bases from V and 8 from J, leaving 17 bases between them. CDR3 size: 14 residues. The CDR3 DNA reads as TGTGCCAGCACCCCCGTGGGGGGGGGGGAAAAACTGTTTTTT. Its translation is CASTPVGGGEKLFF.

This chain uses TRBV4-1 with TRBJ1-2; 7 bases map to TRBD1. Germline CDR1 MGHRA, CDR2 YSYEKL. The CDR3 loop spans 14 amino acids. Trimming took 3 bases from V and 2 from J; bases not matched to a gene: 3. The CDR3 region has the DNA TGCGCCAGCAGCCACCAGGGGGTAAACTATGGCTACACCTTC. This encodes CASSHQGVNYGYTF.

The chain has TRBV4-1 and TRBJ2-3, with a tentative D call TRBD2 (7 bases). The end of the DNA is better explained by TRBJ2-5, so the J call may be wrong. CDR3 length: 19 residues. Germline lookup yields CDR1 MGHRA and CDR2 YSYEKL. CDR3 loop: CASSQTLMGGGGLKETQYF. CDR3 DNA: TGCGCCAGCAGCCAAACCCTGATGGGGGGGGGGGGGCTCAAAGAGACCCAGTACTTC.

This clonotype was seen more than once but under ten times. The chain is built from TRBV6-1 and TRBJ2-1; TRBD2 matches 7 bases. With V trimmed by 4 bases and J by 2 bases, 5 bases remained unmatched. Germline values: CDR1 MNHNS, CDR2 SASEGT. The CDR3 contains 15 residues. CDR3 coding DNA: TGTGCCAGCAGTGGGGGGGGTGGGGCCTACAATGAGCAGTTCTTC. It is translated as CASSGGGGAYNEQFF.

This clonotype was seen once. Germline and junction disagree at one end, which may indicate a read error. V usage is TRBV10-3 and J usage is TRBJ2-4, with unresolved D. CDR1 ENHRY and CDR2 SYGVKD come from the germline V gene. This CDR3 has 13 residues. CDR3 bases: TGTGCCATGGGTATGGGTGCCGCAGACACTCAGTATTTC. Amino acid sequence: CAMGMGAADTQYF.

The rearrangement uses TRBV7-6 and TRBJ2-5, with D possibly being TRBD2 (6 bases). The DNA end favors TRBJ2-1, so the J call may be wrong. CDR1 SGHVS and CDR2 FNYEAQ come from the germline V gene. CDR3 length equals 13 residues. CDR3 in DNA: TGTGCCAGCAGCTCCGGGACTTTTAATGAGCAGTTCTTC. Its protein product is CASSSGTFNEQFF.

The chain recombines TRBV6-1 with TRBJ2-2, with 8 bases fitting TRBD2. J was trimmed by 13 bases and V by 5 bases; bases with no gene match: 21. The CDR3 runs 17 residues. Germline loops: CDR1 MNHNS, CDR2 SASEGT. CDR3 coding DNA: TGTGCCAGCAGTCGGGGACTAGAGGGGGTGAACACAGGTACGCTGTTTTTT. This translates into CASSRGLEGVNTGTLFF.

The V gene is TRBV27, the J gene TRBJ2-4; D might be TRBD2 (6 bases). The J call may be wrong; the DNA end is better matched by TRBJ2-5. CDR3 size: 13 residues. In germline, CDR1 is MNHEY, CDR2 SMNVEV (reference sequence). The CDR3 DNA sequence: TGTGCCAGCAGCTTCAACCGGGAGGAGACCCAGTACTTC. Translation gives CASSFNREETQYF.

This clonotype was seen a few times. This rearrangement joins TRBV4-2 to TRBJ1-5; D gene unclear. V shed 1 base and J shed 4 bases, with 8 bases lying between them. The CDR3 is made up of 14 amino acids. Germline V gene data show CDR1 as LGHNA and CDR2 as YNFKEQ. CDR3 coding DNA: TGTGCCAGCAGCCAAGTTGGGGTGAATCAGCCCCAGCATTTT. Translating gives CASSQVGVNQPQHF.

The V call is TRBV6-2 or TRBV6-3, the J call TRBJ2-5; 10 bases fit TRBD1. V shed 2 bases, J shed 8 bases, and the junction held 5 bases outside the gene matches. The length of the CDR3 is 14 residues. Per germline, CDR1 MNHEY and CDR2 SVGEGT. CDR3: CASSYGGQGDTQYF. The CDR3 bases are TGTGCCAGCAGTTACGGAGGACAGGGGGATACCCAGTACTTC.

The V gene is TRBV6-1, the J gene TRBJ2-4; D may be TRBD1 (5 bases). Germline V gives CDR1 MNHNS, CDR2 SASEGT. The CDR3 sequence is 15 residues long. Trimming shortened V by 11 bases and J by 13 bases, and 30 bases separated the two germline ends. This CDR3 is CAVGQGVCVKNTQYF. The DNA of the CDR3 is TGTGCCGTCGGGCAGGGCGTGTGCGTTAAAAATACGCAGTACTTC.

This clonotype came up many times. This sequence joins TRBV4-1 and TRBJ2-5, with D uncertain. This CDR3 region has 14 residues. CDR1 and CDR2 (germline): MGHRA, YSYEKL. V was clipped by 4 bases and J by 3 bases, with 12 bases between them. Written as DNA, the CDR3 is TGCGCCAGCAGCCGCGAGTACAGAGAAGAGACCCAGTACTTC. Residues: CASSREYREETQYF.

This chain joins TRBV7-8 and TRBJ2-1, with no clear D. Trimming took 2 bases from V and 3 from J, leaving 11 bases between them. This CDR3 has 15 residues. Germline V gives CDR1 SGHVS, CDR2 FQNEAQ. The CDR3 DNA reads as TGTGCCAGCAGCTTACGGCGCCGGCTCTACAATGAGCAGTTCTTC. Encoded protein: CASSLRRRLYNEQFF.

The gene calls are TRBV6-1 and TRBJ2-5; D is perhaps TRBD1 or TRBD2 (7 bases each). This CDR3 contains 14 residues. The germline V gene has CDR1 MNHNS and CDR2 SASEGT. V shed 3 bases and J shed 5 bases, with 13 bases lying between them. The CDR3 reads CASSDGGTVETQYF. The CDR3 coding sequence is TGTGCCAGCAGTGACGGGGGGACAGTGGAGACCCAGTACTTC.